The 8 T cell receptor beta chains reported below all come from one sample, sequenced in a study of control samples from healthy donors and cancer patients. Sequencing was performed with immunoSEQ multiplex PCR; in TCRdb, only in-frame clones are kept and a portion is missing. The sample lists 50,000 or so clones; over 70% were seen once. Material for sequencing was blood. The receptors originated from a man aged 70-80 years in good health.

V and J are TRBV11-2 and TRBJ2-1; the match to TRBD2 covers 7 bases. CDR1 and CDR2 from the germline V gene are SGHAT and FQNNGV. With 1 base clipped from V and 8 bases from J, the junction kept 5 bases outside the gene matches. The CDR3 runs 14 residues. The DNA for the CDR3 is TGTGCCAGCAGCTTAGTGTTTAGCGGGTATGAGCAGTTCTTC. Protein sequence: CASSLVFSGYEQFF.

Only one count was recorded for this clone. V is TRBV28 and J is TRBJ2-1; D uncertain. The CDR3 consists of 11 residues. Per germline, CDR1 MDHEN and CDR2 SYDVKM. V lost 6 bases, J lost 8 bases, and 8 bases lay in between. The CDR3 loop reads CASSSRYEQFF. Written as DNA, the CDR3 is TGTGCCAGCAGCTCCAGATATGAGCAGTTCTTC.

The rearrangement uses TRBV18 and TRBJ1-4; D remains ambiguous. The ends were cut back, 0 bases at V and 4 bases at J, with 12 bases in the middle. There are 16 residues in the CDR3. Germline V gives CDR1 KGHSH, CDR2 LQKENI. Here the CDR3 reads CASSPPPVDSNEKLFF. The CDR3 nucleotides are TGTGCCAGCTCACCACCCCCTGTCGATAGTAATGAAAAACTGTTTTTT.

This chain connects TRBV28 to TRBJ1-1; D unclear. V shed 3 bases and J shed 5 bases, with 16 bases lying between them. CDR3 length equals 15 residues. In germline, CDR1 is MDHEN, CDR2 SYDVKM. CDR3 sequence reads: CASSFAHLGRTEAFF. CDR3 nucleotide sequence: TGTGCCAGCAGTTTTGCCCACTTGGGGAGAACTGAAGCTTTCTTT.

The V and J genes are TRBV2 and TRBJ2-1; TRBD1 might be the D (5 bases). The CDR3 has 13 amino acids. With 3 bases removed from V and 9 bases from J, the gap between germline ends came to 12 bases. The germline V gene has CDR1 SNHLY and CDR2 FYNNEI. The DNA for the CDR3 is TGTGCCAGCAGTGAGAGGCAGGGCGGTGAGCAGTTCTTC. It is translated as CASSERQGGEQFF.

This chain joins TRBV18 and TRBJ1-1, with unresolved D. The germline CDR1 and CDR2 sequences are KGHSH and LQKENI. The CDR3 is 14 amino acids. V was cut by 3 bases and J by 1 base, with 9 bases left in between. The CDR3 sequence: CASSPRAPNTEAFF. CDR3 nucleotide sequence: TGTGCCAGCTCACCCCGGGCCCCGAACACTGAAGCTTTCTTT.

The V and J genes are TRBV11-1 and TRBJ1-1, with 8 bases that match TRBD1. Trimming took 5 bases from V and 4 from J; bases not matched to a gene: 6. This CDR3 region has 14 residues. Per germline, CDR1 SGHAT and CDR2 FQDESV (reference sequence). The CDR3 bases are TGTGCCAGCAGCCTAACAACAGGGGGCACTGAAGCTTTCTTT. It translates to CASSLTTGGTEAFF.

This chain uses TRBV10-3 with TRBJ2-7, with 7 bases fitting TRBD1. Germline CDR1 reads ENHRY; CDR2 reads SYGVKD. The CDR3 runs to 15 residues. J gave up 3 bases and V 4 bases, and 9 bases lay outside the gene matches. The DNA for the CDR3 is TGTGCCATCAGTGTCCGACAGGGTCCGGTCTACGAGCAGTACTTC. Translated: CAISVRQGPVYEQYF.